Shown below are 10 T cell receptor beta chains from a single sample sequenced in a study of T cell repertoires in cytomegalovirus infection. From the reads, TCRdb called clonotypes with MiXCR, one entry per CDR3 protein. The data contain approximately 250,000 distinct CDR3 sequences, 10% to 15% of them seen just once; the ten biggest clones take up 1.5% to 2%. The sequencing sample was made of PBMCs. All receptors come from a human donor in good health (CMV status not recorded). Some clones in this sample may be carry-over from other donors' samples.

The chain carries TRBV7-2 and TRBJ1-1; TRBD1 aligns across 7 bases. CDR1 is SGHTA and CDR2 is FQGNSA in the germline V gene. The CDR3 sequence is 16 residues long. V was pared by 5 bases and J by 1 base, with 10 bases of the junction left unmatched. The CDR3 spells CASSPWGGQPNTEAFF. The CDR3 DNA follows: TGTGCCAGCAGCCCGTGGGGGGGACAGCCGAACACTGAAGCTTTCTTT.

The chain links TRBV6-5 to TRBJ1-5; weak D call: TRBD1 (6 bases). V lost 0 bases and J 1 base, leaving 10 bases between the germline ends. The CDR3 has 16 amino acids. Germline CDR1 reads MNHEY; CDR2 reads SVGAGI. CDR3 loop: CASSYSGRGSNQPQHF. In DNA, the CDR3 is TGTGCCAGCAGTTACTCTGGCAGGGGAAGCAATCAGCCCCAGCATTTT.

CDR3: CTSSPSGRTWAFF. CDR3 DNA: TGTACCAGCAGTCCGAGCGGGAGAACTTGGGCTTTCTTT. The J gene is TRBJ1-1, the V gene TRBV7-2; no reliable D call. V lost 6 bases and J lost 11, with 19 bases in between. Per germline, CDR1 SGHTA and CDR2 FQGNSA. This CDR3 contains 13 residues.

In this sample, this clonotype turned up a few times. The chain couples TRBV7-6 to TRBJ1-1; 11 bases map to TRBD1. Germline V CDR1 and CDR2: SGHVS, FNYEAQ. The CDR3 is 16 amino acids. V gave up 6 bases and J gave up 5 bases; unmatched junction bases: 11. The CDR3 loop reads CASSSGGGQGGTEAFF. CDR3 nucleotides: TGTGCCAGCAGTTCAGGAGGGGGACAGGGGGGAACTGAAGCTTTCTTT.

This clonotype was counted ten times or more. The CDR3 reads CASSPGLGRKQYF. The CDR3 DNA follows: TGTGCCAGCAGTCCGGGACTAGGTCGTAAGCAGTACTTC. The V and J genes are TRBV12-3 or TRBV12-4 and TRBJ2-7; TRBD2 matches at 8 bases. The junction had 8 bases not matched to a gene; V was cut back by 5 bases and J by 8 bases. CDR3 size: 13 residues.

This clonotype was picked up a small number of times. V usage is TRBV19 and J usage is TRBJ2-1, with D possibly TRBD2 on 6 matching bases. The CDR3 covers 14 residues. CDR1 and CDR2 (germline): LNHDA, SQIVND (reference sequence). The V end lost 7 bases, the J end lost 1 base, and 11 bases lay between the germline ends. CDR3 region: CASKPRESYNEQFF. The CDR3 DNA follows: TGTGCCAGTAAACCGCGGGAATCCTACAATGAGCAGTTCTTC.

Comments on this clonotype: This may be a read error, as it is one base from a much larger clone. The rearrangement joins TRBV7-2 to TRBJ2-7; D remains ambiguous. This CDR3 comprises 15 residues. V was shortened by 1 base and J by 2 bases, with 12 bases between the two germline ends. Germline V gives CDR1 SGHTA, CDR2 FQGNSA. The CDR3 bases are TGTGCCAGCAGCTTAGAAGTTGCCACCCCCTACGAGCAGTACTTC. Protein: CASSLEVATPYEQYF.

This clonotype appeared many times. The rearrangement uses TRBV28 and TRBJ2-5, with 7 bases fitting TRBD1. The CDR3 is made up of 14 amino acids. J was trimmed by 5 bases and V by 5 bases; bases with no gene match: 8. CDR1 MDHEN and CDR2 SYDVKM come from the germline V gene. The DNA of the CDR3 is TGTGCCAGCAGTCGTATCGACAGGGCGGAGACCCAGTACTTC. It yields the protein CASSRIDRAETQYF.

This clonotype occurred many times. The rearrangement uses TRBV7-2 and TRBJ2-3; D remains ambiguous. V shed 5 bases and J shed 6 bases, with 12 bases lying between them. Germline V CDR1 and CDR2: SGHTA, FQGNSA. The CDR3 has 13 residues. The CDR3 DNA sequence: TGTGCCAGCAGCCCCCGAGTGGGGGATACGCAGTATTTT. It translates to CASSPRVGDTQYF.

CDR3 residues: CASYRRDRGIPGANVLTF. The CDR3 DNA reads TGTGCCAGTTACCGCCGGGACAGGGGGATCCCTGGGGCCAACGTCCTGACTTTC. V gene TRBV19 combines with J gene TRBJ2-6; 11 bases line up with TRBD1. Germline CDR1 LNHDA, CDR2 SQIVND (reference sequence). Trimming took 8 bases from V and 2 from J; bases not matched to a gene: 11. CDR3 length: 18 amino acids.